The entry below gives a single TCR beta chain sequence along with its context. The data were obtained in a study of shared clonotypes between healthy human individuals. Study details: Researchers assigned three CD4 naive, three CD4 memory, two CD8 naive and one CD8 memory plate to each donor.

Germline assignment: CDR1 MNHNS and CDR2 SASEGT. The CDR3 has 13 residues. The V end lost 4 bases, the J end lost 2 bases, and 5 bases lay between the germline ends. As originally analysed: Sequence data from immunoSEQ were junction-only and lacked quality scores; consequently, filtering differed. Sequenced by immunoSEQ multiplex PCR; TCRdb stores in-frame clones only, minus some. V and J calls and clone size are given by that table; D and trimming were obtained from the DNA. This sample has millions of clones, with over 85% found just once. It was into CD45RA+ naive and CD45RA-negative memory subsets that the CD4+ cells were split.

The chain uses TRBV6-1 and TRBJ2-2; no firm D call. The sequenced sample consisted of naive CD4+ T cells from PBMCs. Regarding subset: CD45RA+ positively selected. This clonotype was sampled from a man aged 18-30 years in good health. Some clones in this sample may be carry-over from other donors' samples. CDR3 DNA sequence: TGTGCCAGCAGTGTAGTTAACACCGGGGAGCTGTTTTTT. It is translated as CASSVVNTGELFF.